The 4 T cell receptor beta chains listed next were all sequenced from one sample in a study of T-cell reconstitution after alpha-beta-depleted transplantation in children. Preparing the TCRbeta library involved the use of unique molecular identifiers. From the PCR reads, TCRdb called clonotypes with MiXCR, one entry per CDR3 protein. In the table there are hundreds of thousands of distinct CDR3 sequences, 10% to 15% of which are singletons. The sample consisted of PBMCs, mostly from graft donor cells, taken 360 days after TCRalphabeta/CD19-depleted stem cell transplant. The receptors derive from a male patient under 18 who had a stem cell transplant for acute myeloid leukemia, so the T cells may come from the graft donor.

The table lists this clonotype with a few counts. The V gene is TRBV11-2, the J gene TRBJ2-4; D may be TRBD1 (5 bases). Per germline, CDR1 SGHAT and CDR2 FQNNGV. CDR3 length: 14 residues. Between the trimmed V and J ends, which lost 5 bases and 2 bases, there was a span of 10 bases. In DNA form, the CDR3 reads TGTGCCAGCAGCCCTGCAGGGACCAAAAACATTCAGTACTTC. Encoded protein: CASSPAGTKNIQYF.

This clonotype was recorded at least ten times. The chain carries TRBV6-5 and TRBJ2-5; D might be TRBD1 (6 bases). This CDR3 is 15 amino acids long. Per germline, CDR1 MNHEY and CDR2 SVGAGI. The V end lost 6 bases, the J end lost 5 bases, and 19 bases lay between the germline ends. CDR3 coding DNA: TGTGCCAGCAGGTATGGACAGACGTCCTGGGAGACCCAGTACTTC. This gives the protein CASRYGQTSWETQYF.

This clonotype was seen a handful of times. CDR3 sequence (DNA): TGTGCCAGCAGGAGATACAGGGCCTTGACGGCATACGAGCAGTACTTC. As protein: CASRRYRALTAYEQYF. The V and J genes are TRBV28 and TRBJ2-7; tentatively, D is TRBD1 (6 bases). V was cut by 6 bases and J by 4 bases, with 22 bases left in between. The germline CDR1 and CDR2 sequences are MDHEN and SYDVKM. The length of the CDR3 is 16 residues.

This rearrangement joins TRBV9 to TRBJ2-5, with TRBD1 matching over 7 bases. From germline, CDR1 is SGDLS and CDR2 YYNGEE. Unmatched junction bases numbered 5, after V lost 4 bases and J lost 2 bases. The CDR3 contains 14 residues. In DNA form, the CDR3 reads TGTGCCAGCAGCTCTCGACAGGGACAAGAGACCCAGTACTTC. Its translation: CASSSRQGQETQYF.